The present T cell receptor (beta chain) was sequenced within a study of T cell responses to AZD1222 COVID-19 vaccine. To note about this clone: Its antigen remains unknown.

The protocol was immunoSEQ multiplex PCR, while the TCRdb copy is restricted to in-frame clones and leaves out a portion. The data hold 90,000 to 120,000 clones, with about 83% observed a single time. Whole-study results and caveats: Donors skewed white British and female; clonal diversity was possibly underestimated.

The sample was peripheral blood, taken on day 0 of AZD1222 vaccination. The TCR sequence derives from an adult in good health.

The CDR3 region is CASSLWGEAGNTIYF. The CDR3 nucleotides read TGTGCCAGCAGCTTGTGGGGGGAGGCTGGAAACACCATATATTTT. V and J are TRBV5-5 and TRBJ1-3, with D perhaps matching TRBD1 (5 bases). CDR1 and CDR2 from the germline V gene are SGHKS and YYEKEE (reference sequence). This CDR3 spans 15 amino acids. Trimming stripped 1 base from V and 2 bases from J, with 10 bases between.